A selection of T cell receptor beta chains follows, all from one sample in a study of cytomegalovirus exposure and HLA in healthy donors. Sequenced by immunoSEQ multiplex PCR; TCRdb stores in-frame clones only, minus some. The sample has about 92,000 clones, 90% to 95% seen once. Sequencing was performed on PBMCs. The receptor set was obtained from a woman under 40 in good health and CMV-seropositive. The CDR3 runs from the conserved cysteine through the conserved F or W. D genes are given only for firm matches. Expanded clones are given a class, and other clones once, few, many or no size at all.

CASSLSGGMETQYF TGTGCCAGCAGCTTGTCGGGGGGGATGGAGACCCAGTACTTC - TRBV7-9 TRBD2 TRBJ2-5
CASSLTHGGSHRAEAFF TGTGCCAGCTCACTAACCCATGGGGGGTCCCACCGGGCTGAAGCTTTCTTT - TRBV18 - TRBJ1-1
CASSLLQGLIRPQHF TGTGCCAGCAGTTTGCTTCAGGGCCTCATCCGGCCCCAGCATTTT - TRBV28 - TRBJ1-5
CASSPRLASTDTQYF TGCGCCAGCAGCCCTCGACTAGCTAGCACAGATACGCAGTATTTT - TRBV4-3 TRBD2 TRBJ2-3
CASSATGGLSGNTIYF TGTGCCAGCAGCGCGACAGGGGGACTATCTGGAAACACCATATATTTT - TRBV9 TRBD1 TRBJ1-3
CASKEGSSGNTIYF TGTGCCAGCAAGGAGGGGAGCTCTGGAAACACCATATATTTT - TRBV27 - TRBJ1-3
CASKSGSDTDTQYF TGCGCCAGCAAATCGGGGTCCGACACAGATACGCAGTATTTT - TRBV5-1 - TRBJ2-3
CASSSGTEQFF TGTGCCAGCAGCTCGGGGACAGAGCAGTTCTTC - TRBV11-2 - TRBJ2-1
CASSQEGLGTREQYF TGCGCCAGCAGCCAAGAGGGACTAGGGACCAGGGAGCAGTACTTC - TRBV4-3 TRBD2 TRBJ2-7
CASSLIGEGGGGYTF TGTGCCAGCAGTTTAATAGGGGAGGGCGGAGGCGGCTACACCTTC - TRBV27 - TRBJ1-2
CASTLPGMNTEAFF TGTGCCAGCACCCTCCCAGGAATGAACACTGAAGCTTTCTTT - TRBV28 - TRBJ1-1
CASSLLTSGRAYEQYF TGTGCCAGCAGCTTATTGACTAGCGGGAGGGCCTACGAGCAGTACTTC - TRBV11-2 TRBD2 TRBJ2-7
CASSPGGTGNTIYF TGTGCCAGCAGCCCAGGAGGGACCGGAAACACCATATATTTT - TRBV28 - TRBJ1-3
CATSSPSGSTDTQYF TGTGCCACCAGCAGTCCTAGCGGGAGCACAGATACGCAGTATTTT once TRBV15 TRBD2 TRBJ2-3
CASSLQWARGETQYF TGTGCCAGTAGTTTACAGTGGGCGCGGGGTGAGACCCAGTACTTC - TRBV19 - TRBJ2-5
CAWRGGTRELFF TGTGCCTGGAGGGGGGGTACCAGGGAGCTGTTTTTT - TRBV30 - TRBJ2-2
CASSPRQGEVDTQYF TGTGCCAGCAGTCCCCGACAGGGGGAGGTAGATACGCAGTATTTT once TRBV27 TRBD1 TRBJ2-3
CASSEIQGSEQYF TGTGCCAGCAGTGAGATACAGGGGTCCGAGCAGTACTTC - TRBV6-5 TRBD1 TRBJ2-7
CASSFVRRGTDTQYF TGTGCCAGCAGCTTTGTCCGGAGAGGCACAGATACGCAGTATTTT once TRBV7-2 - TRBJ2-3
CSVDSGDHISFYGYTF TGCAGCGTTGACTCAGGGGACCATATCTCCTTCTATGGCTACACCTTC - TRBV29-1 - TRBJ1-2
CASSEGTQYF TGTGCCAGCAGCGAGGGTACGCAGTATTTT - TRBV7-2 - TRBJ2-3
CASSKDSRDSSYNEQFF TGTGCCAGCAGCAAAGACTCGCGGGACAGCTCCTACAATGAGCAGTTCTTC - TRBV21-1 - TRBJ2-1
CASSVHRAGGYTF TGTGCCAGCAGCGTCCACAGGGCGGGTGGCTACACCTTC - TRBV6-5 - TRBJ1-2
CASSFILGDSQNTEAFF TGTGCCAGCAGCTTCATTTTGGGGGACAGCCAGAACACTGAAGCTTTCTTT - TRBV7-9 TRBD1 TRBJ1-1
CAGRGRQGTFGYTF TGTGCCGGGAGGGGTCGACAGGGGACCTTCGGCTACACCTTC - TRBV2 TRBD1 TRBJ1-2
CASKSPGGASYEQYF TGTGCCAGCAAGAGCCCGGGGGGGGCCTCCTACGAGCAGTACTTC - TRBV6-1 TRBD2 TRBJ2-7
CASSLGQVATYSNQPQHF TGTGCCAGCAGCCTAGGACAGGTCGCAACGTATAGCAATCAGCCCCAGCATTTT - TRBV7-9 TRBD1 TRBJ1-5
CASSYSMGQQNYGYTF TGTGCCAGCAGCTATAGTATGGGACAGCAGAACTATGGCTACACCTTC - TRBV7-2 TRBD1 TRBJ1-2